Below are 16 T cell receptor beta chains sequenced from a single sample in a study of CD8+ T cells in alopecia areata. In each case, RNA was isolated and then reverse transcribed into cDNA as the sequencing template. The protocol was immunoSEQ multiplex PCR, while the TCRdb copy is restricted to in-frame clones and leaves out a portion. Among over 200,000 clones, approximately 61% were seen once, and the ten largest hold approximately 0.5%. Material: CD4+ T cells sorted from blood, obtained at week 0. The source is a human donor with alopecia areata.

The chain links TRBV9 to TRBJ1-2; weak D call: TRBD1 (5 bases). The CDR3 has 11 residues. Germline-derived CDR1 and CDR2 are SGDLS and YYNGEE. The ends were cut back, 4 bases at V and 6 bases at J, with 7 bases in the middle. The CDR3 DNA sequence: TGTGCCAGCAGCTCGGGGGATGGCTACACCTTC. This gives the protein CASSSGDGYTF.

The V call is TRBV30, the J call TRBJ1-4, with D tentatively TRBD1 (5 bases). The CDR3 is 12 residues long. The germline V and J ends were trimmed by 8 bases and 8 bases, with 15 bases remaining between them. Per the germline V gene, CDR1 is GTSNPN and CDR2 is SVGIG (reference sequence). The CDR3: CAREGPSEKLFF. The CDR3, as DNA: TGTGCCCGGGAGGGACCGTCCGAAAAACTGTTTTTT.

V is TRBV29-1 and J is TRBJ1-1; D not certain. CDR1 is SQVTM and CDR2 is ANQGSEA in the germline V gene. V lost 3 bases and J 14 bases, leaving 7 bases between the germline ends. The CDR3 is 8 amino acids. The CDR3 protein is CSVDHAFF. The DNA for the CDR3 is TGCAGCGTTGACCATGCGTTCTTT.

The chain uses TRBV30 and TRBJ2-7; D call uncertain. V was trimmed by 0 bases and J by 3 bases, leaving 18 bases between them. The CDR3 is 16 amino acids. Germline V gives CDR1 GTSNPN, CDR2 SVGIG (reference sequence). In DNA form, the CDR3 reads TGTGCCTGGAGTGTATTTCTCGGAATCCGCGTCTACGAGCAGTACTTC. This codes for CAWSVFLGIRVYEQYF.

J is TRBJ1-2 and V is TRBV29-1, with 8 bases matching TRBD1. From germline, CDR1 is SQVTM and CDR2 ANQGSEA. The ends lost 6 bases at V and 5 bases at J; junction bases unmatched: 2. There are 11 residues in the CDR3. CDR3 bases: TGCAGCGTGCGACAGGGGTATGGCTACACCTTC. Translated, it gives CSVRQGYGYTF.

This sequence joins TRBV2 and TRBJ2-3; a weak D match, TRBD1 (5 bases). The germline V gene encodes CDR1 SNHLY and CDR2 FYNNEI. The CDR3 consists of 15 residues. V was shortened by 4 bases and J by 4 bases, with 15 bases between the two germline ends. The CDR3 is CASSAQMQGADTQYF. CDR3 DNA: TGTGCCAGCAGTGCGCAGATGCAGGGCGCAGATACGCAGTATTTT.

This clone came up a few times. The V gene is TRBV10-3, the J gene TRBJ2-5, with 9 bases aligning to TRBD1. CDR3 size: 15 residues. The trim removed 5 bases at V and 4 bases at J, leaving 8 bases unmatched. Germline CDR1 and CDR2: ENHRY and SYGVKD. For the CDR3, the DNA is TGTGCCATCAGTCGCGGGACAGGGACTCCAGAGACCCAGTACTTC. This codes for CAISRGTGTPETQYF.

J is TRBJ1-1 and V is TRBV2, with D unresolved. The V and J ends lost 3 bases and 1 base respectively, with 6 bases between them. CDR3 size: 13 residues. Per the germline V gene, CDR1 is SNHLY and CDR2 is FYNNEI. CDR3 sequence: CASSDPPNTEAFF. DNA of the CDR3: TGTGCCAGCAGTGATCCTCCGAACACTGAAGCTTTCTTT.

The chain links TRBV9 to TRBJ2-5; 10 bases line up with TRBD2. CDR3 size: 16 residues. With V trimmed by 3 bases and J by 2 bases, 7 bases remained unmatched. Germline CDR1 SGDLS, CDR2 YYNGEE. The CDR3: CASSAYTSGVQETQYF. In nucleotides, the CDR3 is TGTGCCAGCAGCGCCTATACTAGCGGGGTTCAAGAGACCCAGTACTTC.

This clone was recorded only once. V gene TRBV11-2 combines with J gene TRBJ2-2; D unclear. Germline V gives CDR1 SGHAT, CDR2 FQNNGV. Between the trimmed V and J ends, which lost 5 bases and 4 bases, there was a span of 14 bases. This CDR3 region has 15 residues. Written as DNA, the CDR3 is TGTGCCAGCAGCCTAAACAACGTGGGCACCGGGGAGCTGTTTTTT. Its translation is CASSLNNVGTGELFF. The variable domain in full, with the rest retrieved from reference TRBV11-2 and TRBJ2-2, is EAGVAQSPRYKIIEKRQSVAFWCNPISGHATLYWYQQILGQGPKLLIQFQNNGVVDDSQLPKDRFSAERLKGVDSTLKIQPAKLEDSAVYLCASSLNNVGTGELFFGEGSRLTVL.

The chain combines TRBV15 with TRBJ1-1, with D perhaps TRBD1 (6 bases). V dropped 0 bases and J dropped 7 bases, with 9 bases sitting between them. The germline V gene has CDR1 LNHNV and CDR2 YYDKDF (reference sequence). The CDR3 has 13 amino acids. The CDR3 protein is CATSRDGQLEAFF. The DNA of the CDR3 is TGTGCCACCAGCAGAGACGGACAGCTTGAAGCTTTCTTT.

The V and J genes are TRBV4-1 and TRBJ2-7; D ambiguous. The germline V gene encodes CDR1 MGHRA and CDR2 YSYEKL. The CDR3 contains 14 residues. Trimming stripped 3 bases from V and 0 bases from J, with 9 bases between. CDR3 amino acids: CASSQTPDSYEQYF. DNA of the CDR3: TGCGCCAGCAGCCAGACCCCAGACTCCTACGAGCAGTACTTC.

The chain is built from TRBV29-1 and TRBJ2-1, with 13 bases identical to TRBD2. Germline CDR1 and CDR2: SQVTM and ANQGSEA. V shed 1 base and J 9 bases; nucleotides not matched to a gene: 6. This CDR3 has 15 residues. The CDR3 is CSVEVGTSGNGEQFF. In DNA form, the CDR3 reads TGCAGCGTTGAAGTCGGGACTAGCGGGAATGGTGAGCAGTTCTTC.

The CDR3 nucleotides read TGTGCCTGGAGTGGGACAACCTACGAGCAGTACTTC. It translates to CAWSGTTYEQYF. The chain recombines TRBV30 with TRBJ2-7, with D maybe TRBD1 (5 bases). CDR3 length equals 12 residues. Trimming pared 1 base from V and 2 bases from J, leaving 6 bases between. CDR1 is GTSNPN, CDR2 SVGIG, per germline (reference sequence).

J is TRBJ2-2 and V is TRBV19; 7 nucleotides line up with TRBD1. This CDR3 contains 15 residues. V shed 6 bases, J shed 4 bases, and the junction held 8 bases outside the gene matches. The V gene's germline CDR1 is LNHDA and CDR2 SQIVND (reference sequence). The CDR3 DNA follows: TGTGCCAGTAGACCCCAGACAGGGTCCACCGGGGAGCTGTTTTTT. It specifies CASRPQTGSTGELFF.

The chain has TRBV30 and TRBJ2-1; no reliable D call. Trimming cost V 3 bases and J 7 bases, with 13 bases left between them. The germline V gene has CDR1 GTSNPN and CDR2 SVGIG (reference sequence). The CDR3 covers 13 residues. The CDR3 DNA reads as TGTGCCTGGAGGACCCAGCCGTTAAATGAGCAGTTCTTC. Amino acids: CAWRTQPLNEQFF.